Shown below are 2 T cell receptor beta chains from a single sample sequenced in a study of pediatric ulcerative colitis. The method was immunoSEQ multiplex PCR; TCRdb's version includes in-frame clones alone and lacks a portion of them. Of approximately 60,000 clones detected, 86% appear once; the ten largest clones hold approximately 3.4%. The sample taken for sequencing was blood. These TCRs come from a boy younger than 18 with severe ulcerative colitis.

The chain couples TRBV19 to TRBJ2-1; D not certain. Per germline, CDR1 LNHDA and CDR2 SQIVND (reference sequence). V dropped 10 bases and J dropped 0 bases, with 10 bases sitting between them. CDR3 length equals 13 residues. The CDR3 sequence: CATSPASYNEQFF. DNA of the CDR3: TGTGCCACCTCCCCGGCCTCCTACAATGAGCAGTTCTTC. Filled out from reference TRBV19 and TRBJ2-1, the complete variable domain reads DGGITQSPKYLFRKEGQNVTLSCEQNLNHDAMYWYRQDPGQGLRLIYYSQIVNDFQKGDIAEGYSVSREKKESFPLTVTSAQKNPTAFYLCATSPASYNEQFFGPGTRLTVL.

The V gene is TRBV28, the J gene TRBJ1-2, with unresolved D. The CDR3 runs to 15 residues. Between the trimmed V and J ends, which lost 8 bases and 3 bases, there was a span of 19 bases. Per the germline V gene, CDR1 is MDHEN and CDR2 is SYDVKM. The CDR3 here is CASCEVLGMDYGYTF. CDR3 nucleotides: TGTGCCAGCTGTGAGGTCCTCGGAATGGACTATGGCTACACCTTC.